These 12 T cell receptor beta chains were sequenced from one sample in a study of blood T cell repertoires in COVID-19 (TCRdb year 2020). Receptor amplification or capture employed the immunoSEQ multiplex PCR assay. TCRdb took this table from immuneACCESS and kept in-frame rearrangements with V and J called. Such tables lack part of the clones; where checked against another copy, unresolved V genes explain under half of the gap, and the rest is unexplained. This sample gives some 74,000 clones in total; approximately 89% of them show up just once. The ten top clones hold 5.5% to 7.5% of the sample. What was sequenced was peripheral blood. Source of these receptors: a woman of 80 years or more with acute or convalescent COVID-19.

The V and J genes are TRBV18 and TRBJ1-6, with D uncertain. V was cut by 2 bases and J by 7 bases, with 12 bases left in between. Germline V gene lookup returns CDR1 KGHSH and CDR2 LQKENI. CDR3 size: 15 residues. CDR3 sequence reads: CASSPTAGRNSPLHF. The CDR3 DNA reads as TGTGCCAGCTCACCAACGGCAGGCAGAAATTCACCCCTCCACTTT.

The chain combines TRBV2 with TRBJ1-1; D remains ambiguous. Trimming took off 1 base at V and 9 bases at J, with 15 bases between the two ends. The length of the CDR3 is 14 residues. Germline loops: CDR1 SNHLY, CDR2 FYNNEI. The CDR3 DNA is TGTGCCAGCAGTGAAGGGGCCCTGGGCACGAAAGCTTTCTTT. Encoded protein: CASSEGALGTKAFF.

The gene calls are TRBV19 and TRBJ2-7; 12 nucleotides line up with TRBD2. CDR3 length equals 15 residues. CDR1 is LNHDA, CDR2 SQIVND, per germline (reference sequence). J was trimmed by 3 bases and V by 8 bases; bases with no gene match: 8. CDR3 nucleotides: TGTGCCAGTTCTTACAGACTAGCGGGAGTCTACGAGCAGTACTTC. The encoded protein is CASSYRLAGVYEQYF.

The genes are TRBV4-1 and TRBJ2-1; D is uncertain. This CDR3 contains 16 residues. CDR1 and CDR2 (germline): MGHRA, YSYEKL. The V and J ends lost 1 base and 1 base respectively, with 11 bases between them. This chain's CDR3 is CASSQGDTPSYNEQFF. CDR3 in DNA: TGCGCCAGCAGCCAAGGCGATACGCCGTCCTACAATGAGCAGTTCTTC.

The chain couples TRBV9 to TRBJ2-5; TRBD1 aligns across 7 bases. V was pared by 2 bases and J by 4 bases, with 5 bases of the junction left unmatched. Germline V gene data show CDR1 as SGDLS and CDR2 as YYNGEE. The CDR3 has 14 amino acids. CDR3 region: CASSVPGQAETQYF. DNA of the CDR3: TGTGCCAGCAGCGTCCCTGGACAGGCAGAGACCCAGTACTTC.

Only a few counts were recorded for this clone. This rearrangement joins TRBV5-1 to TRBJ2-1; weak D call: TRBD2 (6 bases). Trimming pared 4 bases from V and 9 bases from J, leaving 20 bases between. CDR1 is SGHRS and CDR2 is YFSETQ in the germline V gene. The CDR3 runs to 15 residues. CDR3 in amino acids: CASSGRDSNNGEQFF. DNA for the CDR3: TGCGCCAGCAGCGGCCGGGACTCAAACAACGGTGAGCAGTTCTTC.

This rearrangement joins TRBV3-1 (or the pseudogene TRBV3-2) to TRBJ1-6; 10 nucleotides align to TRBD1. The CDR3 covers 18 residues. J gave up 3 bases and V 3 bases, and 8 bases lay outside the gene matches. CDR1 is LGHDT, CDR2 YNNKEL, per germline (reference sequence). The CDR3: CASSQGQGSYDYNSPLHF. The CDR3, as DNA: TGTGCCAGCAGCCAGGGACAGGGGTCATACGACTATAATTCACCCCTCCACTTT.

The V and J genes are TRBV21-1 and TRBJ1-3; TRBD1, the D gene given by the table, was not confirmed from the DNA. TRBV21-1 is deemed a pseudogene. The CDR3 loop spans 15 amino acids. CDR3 loop: CASSRNRGKGNTIYF. As DNA, the CDR3 is TGTGCCAGCAGCCGAAACAGGGGAAAGGGGAACACCATATATTTT.

The chain combines TRBV19 with TRBJ1-2, with D possibly matching TRBD1 (6 bases). V gave up 10 bases and J gave up 8 bases, with 17 bases separating them. The CDR3 consists of 12 residues. Per germline, CDR1 LNHDA and CDR2 SQIVND (reference sequence). The CDR3 DNA follows: TGTGCCACCGAAGGAGGGGGGGGCGGCTACACCTTC. The encoded protein is CATEGGGGGYTF.

The chain combines TRBV5-1 with TRBJ1-6; D unresolved. The CDR3 runs to 15 residues. V lost 4 bases and J 0 bases, leaving 8 bases between the germline ends. Per the germline V gene, CDR1 is SGHRS and CDR2 is YFSETQ. Here the CDR3 reads CASSGDFSYNSPLHF. CDR3 coding DNA: TGCGCCAGCAGCGGCGACTTCTCCTATAATTCACCCCTCCACTTT.

The gene calls are TRBV6-5 and TRBJ2-1; D remains unclear. V lost 11 bases to trimming and J lost 0 bases, with 8 bases between them. The CDR3 length is 12 residues. CDR1 and CDR2 (germline): MNHEY, SVGAGI. CDR3 DNA: TGTGCCTCAAGGAGCTCCTACAATGAGCAGTTCTTC. Residues: CASRSSYNEQFF.

The rearrangement uses TRBV7-9 and TRBJ1-2, with D unclear. This CDR3 has 11 residues. Between the trimmed V and J ends, which lost 6 bases and 7 bases, there was a span of 9 bases. Germline assignment: CDR1 SEHNR and CDR2 FQNEAQ (reference sequence). CDR3 nucleotide sequence: TGTGCCAGCAGAACCACCGGTGGCTACACCTTC. Translating gives CASRTTGGYTF.